This T cell receptor beta chain was obtained from a study of T cells in Graves' hyperthyroidism and ophthalmopathy. RNA transcripts were the template for amplifying TCR beta CDR3 regions. In the first-round RT-PCR of the TCR CDR3, the HTBI primer set was used. TCRdb re-called the multiplex PCR reads through MiXCR, storing one row per CDR3 protein. Here the sample spans a few hundred thousand distinct CDR3 sequences, about 14% being singletons. This clonotype was observed a few times. Its antigen is undetermined. Study-wide points: Model output signaled ophthalmopathy a median around 6.9 months ahead of onset.

V dropped 5 bases and J dropped 0; count of bases not matched to a gene: 19. Germline V gene data show CDR1 as SNHLY and CDR2 as FYNNEI. The CDR3 extends over 19 amino acids. Sequenced sample: blood. This TCR was recovered from a woman aged 25 to 39 with Graves' ophthalmopathy. The rearrangement links TRBV2 to TRBJ2-7; 7 nucleotides line up with TRBD1. CDR3 nucleotide sequence: TGTGCCAGCAGTTTCTCTCGCGAAGGGACAGATCTTAGCTCCTACGAGCAGTACTTC. Translating gives CASSFSREGTDLSSYEQYF.